This TCR beta chain is from a study of T cell responses to AZD1222 COVID-19 vaccine. Background on the study: It was second doses at about 4 or about 12 weeks that were pooled.

V was cut by 4 bases and J by 4 bases, with 14 bases left in between. Germline V gene data show CDR1 as SGDLS and CDR2 as YYNGEE. This CDR3 region has 15 residues. TCRdb keeps only in-frame clones here, not all; method: immunoSEQ multiplex PCR. The sample carries about 78,000 clones, roughly 85% recorded once. In its sample, this clone was seen once. The target antigen is unknown. Study-level results: Reportedly, close to half of spike-specific TCRs are directed against unmutated variant regions. Vaccine-associated CD4 TCRs spanned spike, dominant at 160-218 and 743-854. Clonal diversity was possibly underestimated, and the donors were mostly white British, with more females.

This TCR was sampled from an adult in good health. Source: peripheral blood, taken on day 0 of AZD1222 vaccination. The rearrangement links TRBV9 to TRBJ1-4; TRBD1 is a possible D gene (6 bases). CDR3 DNA: TGTGCCAGCAGCCCTGGACAGACCCTTAATGAAAAACTGTTTTTT. Protein sequence: CASSPGQTLNEKLFF.